This entry describes one T cell receptor (beta chain). The data stem from a study of blood T cell repertoires in COVID-19. In the original processing: Amplifying reference gene primers gave estimates of nucleated cell counts. Sequenced by immunoSEQ multiplex PCR; TCRdb stores in-frame clones only, minus some. The V and J calls and clone size are taken from that table; D and trimming were inferred from the DNA. The sample has around 180,000 clones; more than 85% are singletons. Germline assignment: CDR1 DFQATT and CDR2 SNEGSKA (reference sequence). The CDR3 is 12 amino acids. The V and J ends lost 3 bases and 5 bases respectively, with 10 bases between them.

The chain carries TRBV20-1 and TRBJ2-5; the D gene is possibly TRBD2 (5 bases). Sequenced sample: peripheral blood. The clonotype originates from a man between 70 and 80 years old with active or convalescent COVID-19. This chain's CDR3 is CSASSGRETQYF. The CDR3, as DNA: TGCAGTGCTAGTTCGGGAAGGGAGACCCAGTACTTC.